This T cell receptor beta chain was identified during a study of shared clonotypes between healthy human individuals. Libraries were prepared by immunoSEQ multiplex PCR; TCRdb keeps only in-frame clonotypes and omits some of them. The table includes about 2.1 million clones, roughly 91% detected once. V dropped 5 bases and J dropped 5 bases, with 13 bases sitting between them. The CDR3 has 14 residues. Germline V gives CDR1 SGHTA, CDR2 FQGNSA. Points from the study as a whole: Tissue TCR repertoires likely differ from these blood-only repertoires. In general, naive subsets displayed greater estimated richness than memory subsets did. Relative to their counterparts shared across all four donors, non-shared clonotypes exhibited diminished generation probabilities.

About this clone itself: The antigen is undetermined.

CD45RO-negative cells were positively selected for CCR7, leaving out terminally differentiated effector memory CD45RA+ cells. The chain links TRBV7-2 to TRBJ2-1; possibly TRBD1 or TRBD2 for D (6 bases each). The specimen was naive CD8+ T cells from PBMCs. The TCR comes from a man younger than 35 in good health. Some clones in this sample may be carry-over from other donors' samples. The DNA for the CDR3 is TGTGCCAGCAGCCCCCAAGGGGGGCACAATGAGCAGTTCTTC. It translates to CASSPQGGHNEQFF.